This T cell receptor beta chain was captured in a study of OX40 agonist ivuxolimab in advanced cancers. Background on the study: It was ivuxolimab, an agonistic anti-OX40 (CD134) antibody, that patients were treated with. Earlier treatment with anti-PD-1, anti-PD-L1 or anti-CTLA-4 was permitted, and roughly 40% had received some. Patients treated during dose escalation were battling hepatocellular carcinoma, melanoma, renal cell or head and neck cancer. General observations from the study: At doses 0.1 to 3.0 mg/kg, CD4+ and CD8+ clones expanded.

Assay used: immunoSEQ multiplex PCR; TCRdb lists only in-frame clones, some missing. The profile shows about 70,000 clones, about 91% of them singletons. As concerns this clone: Its antigen remains unidentified.

Per the germline V gene, CDR1 is MNHNS and CDR2 is SASEGT. Trimming cost V 4 bases and J 4 bases; bases outside gene matches: 1. The CDR3 consists of 13 residues. The chain couples TRBV6-1 to TRBJ2-5; 9 positions match TRBD1. This specimen was CD4+ or CD8+ T cells sorted from blood, taken in a trial of the OX40 agonist ivuxolimab. This clonotype originated in an adult with an advanced solid tumor such as melanoma, head and neck, liver or kidney cancer. CDR3 bases: TGTGCCAGCAGTGGACAGGGGGTAGAGACCCAGTACTTC. Translated: CASSGQGVETQYF.